A selection of T cell receptor beta chains follows, all from one sample in a study of T cell repertoires in cytomegalovirus infection. No antigen is known for these receptors. In TCRdb, the reads were re-called with MiXCR into one record per CDR3 protein. Of 340,000 or so distinct CDR3 sequences detected, around a quarter appear once; the ten largest clones hold more than 10%. Material: cultured PBMCs, obtained from culture after CMV antigen stimulation. Receptors originate from a human donor in good health (CMV status not recorded). Some clones in this sample may be carry-over from other donors' samples. The CDR3 runs from the conserved cysteine through the conserved F or W. Fields, in order: D gene, J gene, V gene, clone size, CDR3 protein, CDR3 DNA. D genes are given only for firm matches. Clone size is shown for a subset of rows, as once, few, many or a class of expanded clone.

d_gene: -; j_gene: TRBJ2-5; v_gene: TRBV24-1; abundance: few; CDR3aa: CATAGQETQYF; CDR3nt: TGTGCCACCGCGGGACAAGAGACCCAGTACTTC
d_gene: -; j_gene: TRBJ2-1; v_gene: TRBV7-3; abundance: -; CDR3aa: CASSLVDGQQFF; CDR3nt: TGTGCCAGCAGCTTAGTGGATGGCCAGCAGTTCTTC
d_gene: TRBD2; j_gene: TRBJ2-7; v_gene: TRBV4-2; abundance: -; CDR3aa: CASSQATGTSIFYEQYF; CDR3nt: TGTGCCAGCAGCCAAGCAACCGGGACTAGCATTTTCTACGAGCAGTACTTC
d_gene: -; j_gene: TRBJ2-3; v_gene: TRBV6-6; abundance: many; CDR3aa: CASSYSGELGTDTQYF; CDR3nt: TGTGCCAGCAGTTACTCGGGGGAGTTGGGCACAGATACGCAGTATTTT
d_gene: -; j_gene: TRBJ2-5; v_gene: TRBV6-9; abundance: -; CDR3aa: CASSYGTSFQETQYF; CDR3nt: TGTGCCAGCAGTTATGGGACATCATTCCAAGAGACCCAGTACTTC
d_gene: -; j_gene: TRBJ2-5; v_gene: TRBV7-6; abundance: many; CDR3aa: CASSLLQTGDETQYF; CDR3nt: TGTGCCAGCAGCTTATTACAGACAGGAGACGAGACCCAGTACTTC
d_gene: TRBD1; j_gene: TRBJ2-1; v_gene: TRBV5-1; abundance: few; CDR3aa: CASSWTGLSASYNEQFF; CDR3nt: TGCGCCAGCAGCTGGACAGGGTTATCCGCCTCATACAATGAGCAGTTCTTC
d_gene: -; j_gene: TRBJ2-2; v_gene: TRBV7-8; abundance: many; CDR3aa: CASSLVLLGFTGELFF; CDR3nt: TGTGCCAGCAGCTTAGTGTTGTTGGGATTCACCGGGGAGCTGTTTTTT
d_gene: -; j_gene: TRBJ1-1; v_gene: TRBV15; abundance: -; CDR3aa: CATSRDQAAGAFF; CDR3nt: TGTGCCACCAGCAGAGATCAGGCGGCGGGAGCTTTCTTT
d_gene: -; j_gene: TRBJ2-5; v_gene: TRBV7-3; abundance: -; CDR3aa: CASSLIGGETQYF; CDR3nt: TGTGCCAGCAGCCTGATAGGTGGGGAGACCCAGTACTTC
d_gene: -; j_gene: TRBJ1-1; v_gene: TRBV7-8; abundance: medium-sized; CDR3aa: CASSLGVMTAEAFF; CDR3nt: TGTGCCAGCAGCTTAGGTGTAATGACAGCTGAAGCTTTCTTT
d_gene: TRBD2; j_gene: TRBJ2-1; v_gene: TRBV7-2; abundance: few; CDR3aa: CASSPTTSGSYNEQFF; CDR3nt: TGTGCCAGCAGCCCCACGACTAGCGGGAGCTACAATGAGCAGTTCTTC
d_gene: -; j_gene: TRBJ1-1; v_gene: TRBV27; abundance: -; CDR3aa: CASSLSPSAEAFF; CDR3nt: TGTGCCAGCAGTTTATCCCCCTCTGCTGAAGCTTTCTTT
d_gene: TRBD1; j_gene: TRBJ1-6; v_gene: TRBV7-2; abundance: many; CDR3aa: CASSSTGAESPLHF; CDR3nt: TGTGCCAGCAGCAGTACAGGGGCTGAATCACCCCTCCACTTT
d_gene: -; j_gene: TRBJ1-3; v_gene: TRBV7-2; abundance: many; CDR3aa: CASSWELGNTIYF; CDR3nt: TGTGCCAGCAGCTGGGAGTTGGGAAACACCATATATTTT
d_gene: -; j_gene: TRBJ2-7; v_gene: TRBV12-3/TRBV12-4; abundance: -; CDR3aa: CASKQSTRSEQYF; CDR3nt: TGTGCCAGCAAACAGAGCACGAGGAGTGAGCAGTACTTC
d_gene: TRBD2; j_gene: TRBJ2-1; v_gene: TRBV7-6; abundance: many; CDR3aa: CASTSGSGHSYNEQFF; CDR3nt: TGTGCCAGCACCTCCGGTAGCGGGCACTCCTACAATGAGCAGTTCTTC
d_gene: -; j_gene: TRBJ1-4; v_gene: TRBV20-1; abundance: few; CDR3aa: CSGGRAETNEKLFF; CDR3nt: TGCAGTGGTGGGAGGGCGGAAACTAATGAAAAACTGTTTTTT
d_gene: -; j_gene: TRBJ2-3; v_gene: TRBV11-2; abundance: many; CDR3aa: CASSSPGRSLSTDTQYF; CDR3nt: TGTGCCAGCAGCTCCCCAGGGCGGAGTTTGAGCACAGATACGCAGTATTTT
d_gene: -; j_gene: TRBJ2-1; v_gene: TRBV7-2; abundance: many; CDR3aa: CASRTMQGSISEQFF; CDR3nt: TGTGCCAGCAGGACCATGCAGGGCAGTATCAGTGAGCAGTTCTTC
d_gene: -; j_gene: TRBJ2-1; v_gene: TRBV7-2; abundance: -; CDR3aa: CASSLGFWSDEQFF; CDR3nt: TGTGCCAGCAGCTTAGGTTTCTGGTCCGATGAGCAGTTCTTC
d_gene: TRBD1; j_gene: TRBJ1-2; v_gene: TRBV7-2; abundance: many; CDR3aa: CASSSERDSFRGYTF; CDR3nt: TGTGCCAGCAGCTCGGAAAGGGACAGTTTCCGTGGCTACACCTTC
d_gene: TRBD1; j_gene: TRBJ2-2; v_gene: TRBV6-5; abundance: -; CDR3aa: CASSYGQVHTGELFF; CDR3nt: TGTGCCAGCAGTTACGGACAGGTGCACACCGGGGAGCTGTTTTTT
d_gene: -; j_gene: TRBJ2-6; v_gene: TRBV4-2; abundance: -; CDR3aa: CASSPQGIVLSGANVLTF; CDR3nt: TGTGCCAGCAGCCCCCAAGGCATAGTCCTTTCGGGGGCCAACGTCCTGACTTTC
d_gene: -; j_gene: TRBJ1-5; v_gene: TRBV7-3; abundance: few; CDR3aa: CASSLTGYGQPQHF; CDR3nt: TGTGCCAGCAGCCTAACAGGGTACGGTCAGCCCCAGCATTTT
d_gene: -; j_gene: TRBJ1-1; v_gene: TRBV12-3/TRBV12-4; abundance: many; CDR3aa: CASSLLQRNTEAFF; CDR3nt: TGTGCCAGCAGCCTACTTCAGAGGAACACTGAAGCTTTCTTT
d_gene: TRBD2; j_gene: TRBJ2-5; v_gene: TRBV6-5; abundance: few; CDR3aa: CASSPGLAAGAETQYF; CDR3nt: TGTGCCAGCAGTCCCGGACTAGCGGCTGGGGCAGAGACCCAGTACTTC
d_gene: TRBD1; j_gene: TRBJ1-5; v_gene: TRBV2; abundance: -; CDR3aa: CASGRDSSNQPQHF; CDR3nt: TGTGCCAGCGGGAGGGACAGCAGCAATCAGCCCCAGCATTTT
d_gene: TRBD1; j_gene: TRBJ1-5; v_gene: TRBV12-3/TRBV12-4; abundance: few; CDR3aa: CASSPDRGGQPQHF; CDR3nt: TGTGCCAGCAGCCCGGACAGGGGAGGTCAGCCCCAGCATTTT
d_gene: -; j_gene: TRBJ2-2; v_gene: TRBV9; abundance: -; CDR3aa: CASSVGLFRELFF; CDR3nt: TGTGCCAGCAGCGTAGGCCTATTCCGGGAGCTGTTTTTT
d_gene: TRBD1; j_gene: TRBJ2-3; v_gene: TRBV6-6; abundance: -; CDR3aa: CASSSKDRASAQYF; CDR3nt: TGTGCCAGCAGTTCCAAGGACAGGGCCTCGGCGCAGTATTTT
d_gene: -; j_gene: TRBJ1-2; v_gene: TRBV14; abundance: -; CDR3aa: CASSPLSWGAGGYTF; CDR3nt: TGTGCCAGCAGCCCCCTCTCATGGGGTGCTGGTGGCTACACCTTC